This T cell receptor (beta chain) is from a study of blood T cell repertoires in COVID-19. About the research overall: Acute and convalescent COVID-19 samples came from the United States, Italy and Spain. Sample material is recorded as cDNA or gDNA derived from T cells, B-cell-depleted T cells, or PBMCs.

A few counts support this clone. Original analysis: Estimates of nucleated cell counts were drawn from the amplification of reference gene primers. Generated by immunoSEQ multiplex PCR, the TCRdb table keeps only in-frame clones and is missing some. For V, J and clone size, that table is used; D and trimming come from the DNA. The table includes tens of thousands of clones, around 80% detected once. Sequencing input: peripheral blood. This sequence was found in a human donor in a cohort sampled during active COVID-19.

CDR3 sequence: CASSQNLGQFDEQYF. CDR3 bases: TGTGCCAGCAGCCAAAACCTGGGGCAGTTTGACGAGCAGTACTTC. This chain connects TRBV4-2 to TRBJ2-7, with D tentatively TRBD1 (5 bases). The CDR3 covers 15 residues. Trimming removed 2 bases at V and 5 bases at J, with 16 bases between. Germline lookup yields CDR1 LGHNA and CDR2 YNFKEQ.